Below, 17 T cell receptor beta chains from the same sample are listed, as sequenced in a study of Ad26.COV2.S vaccination and SARS-CoV-2 variants. TCRdb's table, derived via immunoSEQ multiplex PCR, lists solely in-frame clones and lacks some. The sample holds hundreds of thousands of clones, roughly 90% seen once. Treatment here: roughly 19 received Ad26.COV2.S at low or high dose, single or two shots; about 5 received placebo; per-sample allocation not given. At day 63 after the first vaccine or placebo injection, samples were drawn. The source was peripheral blood, collected in a trial of Ad26.COV2.S vaccine versus placebo. The receptors shown here come from a person between 18 and 65 years old who received the Ad26.COV2.S COVID-19 vaccine or a placebo.

This chain uses TRBV18 with TRBJ2-1; D possibly corresponds to TRBD1 (6 bases). Germline V gene data show CDR1 as KGHSH and CDR2 as LQKENI. V lost 2 bases, J lost 0 bases, and 17 bases lay in between. The CDR3 loop spans 18 amino acids. CDR3 nucleotides: TGTGCCAGCTCACCATTCAAAGCCGGGACACGCTCCTACAATGAGCAGTTCTTC. Its translation is CASSPFKAGTRSYNEQFF.

The count of this clone is one. The genes are TRBV24-1 and TRBJ1-2; D is possibly TRBD1 (5 bases). The length of the CDR3 is 12 residues. Germline V gene lookup returns CDR1 KGHDR and CDR2 SFDVKD. The germline V and J ends were trimmed by 3 bases and 5 bases, with 6 bases remaining between them. DNA for the CDR3: TGTGCCACCAGTGATGACAGATATGGCTACACCTTC. Amino acids: CATSDDRYGYTF.

Turning to this clone: Other DNA sequences of this sample code for an identical CDR3. The rearrangement uses TRBV2 and TRBJ2-2; 10 bases align to TRBD1. V trimming: 8 bases; J trimming: 5 bases; junction bases outside the gene matches: 2. The CDR3 loop spans 13 amino acids. The germline gives CDR1 SNHLY, CDR2 FYNNEI. Here the CDR3 reads CASRDRGTGELFF. The CDR3 coding sequence is TGTGCCAGCCGGGACAGGGGAACCGGGGAGCTGTTTTTT.

The V and J genes are TRBV5-4 and TRBJ1-2; unclear D gene. There are 15 residues in the CDR3. CDR1 and CDR2 (germline): SGHNT, YYREEE (reference sequence). V lost 1 base, J lost 6 bases, and 16 bases lay in between. CDR3 sequence (DNA): TGTGCCAGCAGCTTGTCGCTAGGGCAGGATAATGGCTACACCTTC. This codes for CASSLSLGQDNGYTF.

CDR3 DNA: TGTGCCAGCAGTGAGTCCACGTACAATCAGCCCCAGCATTTT. This sequence encodes CASSESTYNQPQHF. V gene TRBV2 combines with J gene TRBJ1-5; no reliable D call. The CDR3 is 14 amino acids. Germline lookup yields CDR1 SNHLY and CDR2 FYNNEI. V was clipped by 3 bases and J by 3 bases, with 9 bases between them.

The rearrangement joins TRBV27 to TRBJ1-1; perhaps TRBD1 as D (5 bases). Germline V gives CDR1 MNHEY, CDR2 SMNVEV (reference sequence). The CDR3 runs 14 residues. With 5 bases removed from V and 1 base from J, the gap between germline ends came to 11 bases. CDR3 residues: CASSLMGGNTEAFF. The CDR3 DNA reads as TGTGCCAGCAGTCTCATGGGGGGGAACACTGAAGCTTTCTTT.

The chain couples TRBV7-6 to TRBJ1-2; TRBD1 matches 8 bases. In germline, CDR1 is SGHVS, CDR2 FNYEAQ. Trimming cost V 5 bases and J 0 bases; bases outside gene matches: 17. CDR3 size: 19 residues. DNA of the CDR3: TGTGCCAGCAGCCATTACAGATGGACAGGGATGTCAGCTAACTATGGCTACACCTTC. It translates to CASSHYRWTGMSANYGYTF.

Only a few counts were recorded for this clone. The V call is TRBV7-9, the J call TRBJ1-1; the match to TRBD1 covers 7 bases. With V trimmed by 5 bases and J by 5 bases, 8 bases remained unmatched. The CDR3 has 14 amino acids. Germline lookup yields CDR1 SEHNR and CDR2 FQNEAQ (reference sequence). DNA for the CDR3: TGTGCCAGCAGCCCAGCGACAGGGCGGACTGAAGCTTTCTTT. Translated, it gives CASSPATGRTEAFF.

This rearrangement joins TRBV7-6 to TRBJ1-6, with TRBD1 matching 7 bases. The CDR3 length is 16 residues. Germline V gene data show CDR1 as SGHVS and CDR2 as FNYEAQ. V lost 2 bases to trimming and J lost 5 bases; unmatched junction nucleotides: 6. This CDR3 reads CASSLLRQGDNSPLHF. In DNA form, the CDR3 reads TGTGCCAGCAGCTTACTCCGACAGGGAGATAATTCACCCCTCCACTTT.

The chain has TRBV5-1 and TRBJ2-7, with 7 bases matching TRBD2. Per the germline V gene, CDR1 is SGHRS and CDR2 is YFSETQ. This CDR3 has 16 residues. V lost 4 bases, J lost 0 bases, and 10 bases stayed unmatched. The CDR3 spells CASSRGGASSSYEQYF. The CDR3 bases are TGCGCCAGCAGCCGCGGGGGAGCGTCTAGCTCCTACGAGCAGTACTTC.

The chain combines TRBV5-1 with TRBJ1-1; D is undetermined. The CDR3 runs 16 residues. V was pared by 4 bases and J by 0 bases, with 16 bases between. Germline CDR1 reads SGHRS; CDR2 reads YFSETQ. CDR3 sequence reads: CASSPRGLRMNTEAFF. The DNA of the CDR3 is TGCGCCAGCAGCCCGAGAGGGTTACGGATGAACACTGAAGCTTTCTTT.

The gene calls are TRBV10-1 and TRBJ2-3, with 8 bases that match TRBD2. V was clipped by 5 bases and J by 2 bases; unmatched bases: 9. Germline lookup yields CDR1 WNHNN and CDR2 SYGVQD (reference sequence). The CDR3 is 16 residues long. DNA for the CDR3: TGCGCCAGCAGTCAGCTAACTAGCGGCCTCACAGATACGCAGTATTTT. It is translated as CASSQLTSGLTDTQYF.

This chain joins TRBV27 and TRBJ2-3; TRBD1 or TRBD2 may be the D gene (5 bases each). The germline CDR1 and CDR2 sequences are MNHEY and SMNVEV (reference sequence). This CDR3 has 15 residues. V shed 4 bases and J shed 1 base, with 12 bases lying between them. CDR3 DNA: TGTGCCAGCAGTTCGGGGCCTGGTGGCACAGATACGCAGTATTTT. It codes for CASSSGPGGTDTQYF.

The genes are TRBV5-1 and TRBJ1-4; TRBD1 matches 8 bases. The length of the CDR3 is 15 residues. Germline CDR1 SGHRS, CDR2 YFSETQ. V dropped 4 bases and J dropped 8; count of bases not matched to a gene: 10. The CDR3 region is CASSTQGAYREKLFF. CDR3 in DNA: TGCGCCAGCAGCACCCAGGGGGCTTATCGCGAAAAACTGTTTTTT. The complete variable domain, with remaining parts taken from reference TRBV5-1 and TRBJ1-4, reads KAGVTQTPRYLIKTRGQQVTLSCSPISGHRSVSWYQQTPGQGLQFLFEYFSETQRNKGNFPGRFSGRQFSNSRSEMNVSTLELGDSALYLCASSTQGAYREKLFFGSGTQLSVL.

The chain has TRBV2 and TRBJ2-5; TRBD1 is a possible D gene (5 bases). This CDR3 is 13 amino acids long. The V gene's germline CDR1 is SNHLY and CDR2 FYNNEI. V was trimmed by 2 bases and J by 7 bases, leaving 11 bases between them. CDR3 sequence: CASSEQGSGTQYF. The CDR3 DNA follows: TGTGCCAGCAGTGAACAGGGTTCAGGGACCCAGTACTTC.

This clone has just one count. The chain joins TRBV27 to TRBJ1-6; 8 positions match TRBD1. CDR1 and CDR2 from the germline V gene are MNHEY and SMNVEV (reference sequence). Trimming cost V 3 bases and J 5 bases; bases outside gene matches: 9. The CDR3 has 17 amino acids. CDR3 sequence: CASSLGLGQGHNSPLHF. Written as DNA, the CDR3 is TGTGCCAGCAGTTTGGGCCTAGGACAGGGCCATAATTCACCCCTCCACTTT.

The J gene is TRBJ1-1, the V gene TRBV15; a weak D match, TRBD1 (5 bases). The V gene's germline CDR1 is LNHNV and CDR2 YYDKDF (reference sequence). V lost 5 bases to trimming and J lost 3 bases, with 13 bases between them. This CDR3 is built from 14 residues. CDR3 loop: CATSRYWGDTEAFF. The DNA for the CDR3 is TGTGCCACCAGCCGGTATTGGGGCGACACTGAAGCTTTCTTT.